The clone carrying this T cell receptor beta chain occurred a few times. This entry belongs to a study of blood T cell repertoires in COVID-19. Study background: Some COVID-19 samples were acute and others convalescent; all came from the United States, Italy and Spain. PBMCs, B-cell-depleted T cells, or T cells provided the cDNA or gDNA that made up the material.

Per the authors' pipeline: For nucleated cells, counts were estimated from reference gene primer amplification. Repertoires were generated with immunoSEQ multiplex PCR, while TCRdb's copy carries only in-frame clones and drops some. V and J calls and clone size follow that table, whereas D and trimming were derived from the DNA. The sample lists more than 55,000 clones; 86% were seen once. The CDR3 is 16 residues long. Germline CDR1 is SGHTA and CDR2 is FQGNSA. V dropped 1 base and J dropped 4; count of bases not matched to a gene: 5. The source material was peripheral blood. This receptor was taken from a woman older than 75 with acute or convalescent COVID-19. The rearrangement uses TRBV7-2 and TRBJ2-7, with 12 bases matching TRBD2. The CDR3 is CASSLDPLAGGYEQYF. The CDR3 region has the DNA TGTGCCAGCAGCTTAGACCCACTAGCGGGAGGATACGAGCAGTACTTC.